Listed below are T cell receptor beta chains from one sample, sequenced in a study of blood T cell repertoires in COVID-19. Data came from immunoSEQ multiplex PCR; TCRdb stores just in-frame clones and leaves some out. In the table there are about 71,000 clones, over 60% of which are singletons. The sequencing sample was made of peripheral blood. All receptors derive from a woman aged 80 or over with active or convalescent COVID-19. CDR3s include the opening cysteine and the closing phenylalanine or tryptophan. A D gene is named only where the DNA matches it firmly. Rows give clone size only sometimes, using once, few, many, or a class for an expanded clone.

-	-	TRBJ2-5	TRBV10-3	CAIRGGQETQYF	TGTGCCATCAGGGGGGGTCAGGAGACCCAGTACTTC
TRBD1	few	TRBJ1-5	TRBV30	CAWSRTGIGDQPQHF	TGTGCCTGGAGTCGGACAGGAATCGGGGATCAGCCCCAGCATTTT
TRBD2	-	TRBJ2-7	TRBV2	CASRGGPVYEQYF	TGTGCCAGCCGGGGGGGCCCTGTTTACGAGCAGTACTTC
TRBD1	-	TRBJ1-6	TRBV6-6	CASSYGTDSPLHF	TGTGCCAGCAGTTACGGGACAGATTCACCCCTCCACTTT
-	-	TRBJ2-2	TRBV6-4	CASSDGLASTGELFF	TGTGCCAGCAGTGACGGGCTAGCGAGCACCGGGGAGCTGTTTTTT
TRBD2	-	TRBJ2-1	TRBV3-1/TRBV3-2	CASSPLAGRNNEQFF	TGTGCCAGCAGCCCTCTAGCGGGACGCAACAATGAGCAGTTCTTC
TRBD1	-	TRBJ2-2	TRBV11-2	CASSLLMGQGGGELFF	TGTGCCAGCAGCTTATTAATGGGACAGGGCGGCGGGGAGCTGTTTTTT
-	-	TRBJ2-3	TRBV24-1	CATSSLQWGGTDTQYF	TGTGCCACCAGTTCCCTACAGTGGGGGGGCACAGATACGCAGTATTTT
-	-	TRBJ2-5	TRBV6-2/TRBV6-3	CASSPDNVRGETQYF	TGTGCCAGCAGCCCTGATAACGTTCGAGGAGAGACCCAGTACTTC
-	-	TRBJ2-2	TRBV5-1	CASSLLTGELFF	TGCGCCAGCAGCTTGCTCACCGGGGAGCTGTTTTTT
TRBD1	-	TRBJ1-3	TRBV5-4	CASRAGQGGNTIYF	TGTGCCAGCAGAGCTGGACAGGGGGGAAACACCATATATTTT
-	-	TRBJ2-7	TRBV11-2	CASSRDGGTDEQYF	TGTGCCAGCAGCAGGGACGGTGGGACTGACGAGCAGTACTTC
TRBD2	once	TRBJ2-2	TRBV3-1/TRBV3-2	CASSQIFRGGAAGELFF	TGTGCCAGCAGCCAAATATTTCGCGGGGGGGCGGCCGGGGAGCTGTTTTTT
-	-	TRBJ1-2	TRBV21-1	CASSKSIGDRDDYGYTF	TGTGCCAGCAGCAAATCGATAGGGGACAGGGATGACTATGGCTACACCTTC
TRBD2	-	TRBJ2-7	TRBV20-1	CSASPTSGIYEQYF	TGCAGTGCTAGTCCGACTAGCGGTATCTACGAGCAGTACTTC
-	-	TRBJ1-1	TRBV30	CAWSVQGDTEAFF	TGTGCCTGGAGTGTACAGGGAGACACTGAAGCTTTCTTT
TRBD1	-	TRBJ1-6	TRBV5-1	CASRPGQGDSPLHF	TGCGCCAGCAGGCCCGGACAGGGTGACTCACCCCTCCACTTT
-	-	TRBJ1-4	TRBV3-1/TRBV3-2	CASSQERAGDNEKLFF	TGTGCCAGCAGCCAAGAAAGGGCAGGGGATAATGAAAAACTGTTTTTT
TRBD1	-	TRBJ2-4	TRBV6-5	CAVTGGSENIQYF	TGCGCAGTAACAGGGGGCTCCGAAAACATTCAGTACTTC
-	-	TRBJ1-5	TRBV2	CASTLRAGGNQPQHF	TGTGCCAGCACCCTGAGGGCAGGGGGCAATCAGCCCCAGCATTTT
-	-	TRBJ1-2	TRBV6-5	CASGLWEEGYTF	TGTGCCAGTGGGTTATGGGAGGAAGGCTACACCTTC
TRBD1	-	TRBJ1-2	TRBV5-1	CASSLSGGGGYTF	TGCGCCAGCAGCTTGTCAGGGGGAGGTGGCTACACCTTC
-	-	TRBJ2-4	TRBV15	CATSRGGQGNIQYF	TGTGCCACCAGCAGAGGGGGTCAGGGGAACATTCAGTACTTC
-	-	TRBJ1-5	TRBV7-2	CASSLEMGGGNQPQHF	TGTGCCAGCAGCTTAGAGATGGGAGGAGGCAATCAGCCCCAGCATTTT
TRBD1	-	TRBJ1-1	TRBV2	CASTPRTGQAFF	TGTGCCAGCACCCCCCGGACAGGGCAAGCTTTCTTT
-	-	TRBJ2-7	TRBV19	CASSIAQAYEQYF	TGTGCCAGTAGTATAGCTCAGGCCTACGAGCAGTACTTC
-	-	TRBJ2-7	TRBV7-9	CASSLEWGMPYEQYF	TGTGCCAGCAGCCTCGAGTGGGGCATGCCCTACGAGCAGTACTTC
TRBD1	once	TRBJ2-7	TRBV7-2	CASSSLPGQGYEQYF	TGTGCCAGCAGCTCGTTACCGGGACAGGGGTACGAGCAGTACTTC
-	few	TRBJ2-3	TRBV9	CASSVDGQVTDTQYF	TGTGCCAGCAGCGTAGATGGCCAAGTCACAGATACGCAGTATTTT
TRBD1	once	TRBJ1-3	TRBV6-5	CASRQGAGNTIYF	TGTGCCAGCCGACAGGGGGCTGGAAACACCATATATTTT
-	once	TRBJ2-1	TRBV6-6	CASSSSLGGEQFF	TGTGCCAGCAGTTCCTCACTAGGGGGTGAGCAGTTCTTC
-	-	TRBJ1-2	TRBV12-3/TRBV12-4	CASSPLRGWYTF	TGTGCCAGCAGTCCTCTTCGAGGGTGGTACACCTTC
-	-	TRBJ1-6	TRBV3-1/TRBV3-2	CASSQEGRGNSPLHF	TGTGCCAGCAGCCAAGAGGGTAGGGGGAATTCACCCCTCCACTTT
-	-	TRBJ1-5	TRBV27	CASSPGLGQPQHF	TGTGCCAGCAGCCCAGGGCTAGGGCAGCCCCAGCATTTT
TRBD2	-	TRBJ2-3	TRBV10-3	CAISESPGGVTDTQYF	TGTGCCATCAGTGAGTCCCCCGGGGGGGTCACAGATACGCAGTATTTT
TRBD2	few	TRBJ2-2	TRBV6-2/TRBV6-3	CASSRPELAGDTGELFF	TGTGCCAGCAGCCGACCCGAACTAGCGGGGGACACCGGGGAGCTGTTTTTT
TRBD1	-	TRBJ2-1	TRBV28	CASSQTGDLYNEQFF	TGTGCCAGCAGTCAGACAGGGGATCTTTACAATGAGCAGTTCTTC
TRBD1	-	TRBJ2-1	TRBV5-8	CASSPREGDRVKQFF	TGTGCCAGCAGCCCTAGGGAAGGGGACAGAGTAAAGCAGTTCTTC
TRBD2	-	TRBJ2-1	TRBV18	CASSPGTSSFFAEQFF	TGTGCCAGCTCACCGGGGACTAGCTCTTTCTTTGCTGAGCAGTTCTTC
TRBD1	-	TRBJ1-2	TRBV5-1	CASSLGGGQGVFHYGYTF	TGCGCCAGCAGCTTGGGCGGTGGACAGGGGGTATTCCACTATGGCTACACCTTC
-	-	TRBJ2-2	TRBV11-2	CASLQGIDTGELFF	TGTGCCAGCCTCCAGGGTATCGACACCGGGGAGCTGTTTTTT
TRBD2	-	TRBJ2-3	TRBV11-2	CASSLDRGGDTQYF	TGTGCCAGCAGCTTAGATCGGGGAGGGGATACGCAGTATTTT
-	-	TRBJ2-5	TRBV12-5	CASGKGQSQETQYF	TGTGCTAGTGGTAAAGGACAGAGCCAAGAGACCCAGTACTTC
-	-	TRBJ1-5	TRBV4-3	CASSQDVQGQPQHF	TGCGCCAGCAGCCAAGATGTACAGGGTCAGCCCCAGCATTTT
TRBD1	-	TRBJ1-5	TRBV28	CASSLDRVQPQHF	TGTGCCAGCAGTTTAGACAGGGTACAGCCCCAGCATTTT
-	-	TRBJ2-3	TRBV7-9	CASTDWPDTQYF	TGTGCCAGCACCGATTGGCCAGATACGCAGTATTTT
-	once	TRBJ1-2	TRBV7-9	CASSPFGYREIHGYTF	TGTGCCAGCAGCCCATTCGGCTACAGGGAAATACATGGCTACACCTTC
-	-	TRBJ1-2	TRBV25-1	CASSDGSGIGYGYTF	TGTGCCAGCAGTGATGGGTCAGGGATTGGGTATGGCTACACCTTC
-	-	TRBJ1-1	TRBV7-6	CASSRPTGLNTEAFF	TGTGCCAGCAGCCGCCCGACAGGTCTGAACACTGAAGCTTTCTTT
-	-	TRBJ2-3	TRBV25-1	CASSEYKTELTDTQYF	TGTGCCAGCAGTGAATATAAGACAGAGTTGACAGATACGCAGTATTTT
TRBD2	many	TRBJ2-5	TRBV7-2	CASSSLAGGIQETQYF	TGTGCCAGCAGCTCCTTAGCGGGGGGGATACAAGAGACCCAGTACTTC
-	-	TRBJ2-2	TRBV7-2	CASSLGPPEAGELFF	TGTGCCAGCAGCTTAGGCCCCCCAGAGGCCGGGGAGCTGTTTTTT
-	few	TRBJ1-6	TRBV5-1	CASSSGQIYNSPLHF	TGCGCCAGCAGCTCTGGACAGATCTATAATTCACCCCTCCACTTT
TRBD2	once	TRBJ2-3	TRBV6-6	CASSRGLEADTQYF	TGTGCCAGCAGTCGAGGACTAGAGGCAGATACGCAGTATTTT
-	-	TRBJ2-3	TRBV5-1	CASSPGTPPDTQYF	TGCGCCAGCAGCCCTGGGACACCCCCAGATACGCAGTATTTT